This T cell receptor (beta chain) was sequenced in a study of blood T cell repertoires in COVID-19. About the research overall: Samples representing acute and convalescent COVID-19 were sourced from the United States, Italy and Spain. The analysed material was cDNA or gDNA that came from T cells, B-cell-depleted T cells, or PBMCs.

V trimming: 0 bases; J trimming: 0 bases; junction bases outside the gene matches: 5. The CDR3 extends over 16 amino acids. Germline V CDR1 and CDR2: SGHRS, YFSETQ. Authors' methods: Using reference gene primer amplification, nucleated cell counts were estimated. Sequenced by immunoSEQ multiplex PCR; TCRdb stores in-frame clones only, minus some. The DNA was the basis for D and trimming; V, J and clone size are from that table. The table includes roughly 250,000 clones, just under 85% detected once. This clonotype originated in a woman older than 75 with acute or convalescent COVID-19. The source material was peripheral blood. The V and J genes are TRBV5-1 and TRBJ1-1; 7 nucleotides line up with TRBD1. Written as DNA, the CDR3 is TGCGCCAGCAGCTTGGAGCCGACAGGGATGAACACTGAAGCTTTCTTT. Translation: CASSLEPTGMNTEAFF. The variable domain in full, completed from reference TRBV5-1 and TRBJ1-1, reads KAGVTQTPRYLIKTRGQQVTLSCSPISGHRSVSWYQQTPGQGLQFLFEYFSETQRNKGNFPGRFSGRQFSNSRSEMNVSTLELGDSALYLCASSLEPTGMNTEAFFGQGTRLTVV.